Detailed here is one TCR beta chain. Antigen: not known. This specimen comes from a study of cytomegalovirus exposure and HLA in healthy donors. The PCR was carried out with 60 Vbeta primers and 13 Jbeta primers. Profiling relied on immunoSEQ multiplex PCR, and the TCRdb table lists in-frame clones only, not all of them. Of under 150,000 clones in the sample, about 64% were seen once. General study results and limits: Highest at DRB1 and lowest at HLA-C, TCR association rates differed among HLA loci in a later analysis. The dataset shows that most TCR sequences were rare, while some public TCRs occurred in many donors.

This TCR was sampled from a woman in her forties in good health and CMV-seronegative. Sequenced: PBMCs.

In DNA, the CDR3 is TGTGCCAGCAGTGGACAGTTAACCGATCAGCCCCAGCATTTT. Its translation: CASSGQLTDQPQHF. The chain has TRBV2 and TRBJ1-5; D perhaps matches TRBD1 (5 bases). This CDR3 region has 14 residues. The germline V and J ends were trimmed by 4 bases and 5 bases, with 12 bases remaining between them. CDR1 is SNHLY and CDR2 is FYNNEI in the germline V gene.